Given below is one T cell receptor (beta chain) in context. This specimen comes from a study of blood T cell repertoires in COVID-19. Study background: In each case, the material was cDNA or gDNA derived from T cells, B-cell-depleted T cells, or PBMCs.

Under the authors' procedure: Amplification of reference gene primers provided the estimated nucleated cell counts. Profiling relied on immunoSEQ multiplex PCR, and the TCRdb table lists in-frame clones only, not all of them. That table supplies the V and J calls and clone size; D and trimming were determined from the DNA. The sample consists of around 120,000 clones, 60% to 85% of them appearing once. V lost 6 bases, J lost 9 bases, and 20 bases lay in between. There are 14 residues in the CDR3. The V gene's germline CDR1 is LNHDA and CDR2 SQIVND (reference sequence). The origin of this receptor is a human donor with acute or convalescent COVID-19. The donor label of this sample is uncertain. Specimen: peripheral blood. The chain has TRBV19 and TRBJ1-1, with D perhaps matching TRBD1 (6 bases). CDR3 nucleotide sequence: TGTGCCAGTAGGCTGACAGGAGGCGAACAAAAAGCTTTCTTT. Its protein is CASRLTGGEQKAFF.